Presented here are 2 T cell receptor beta chains from one specimen sequenced in a study of monozygotic twins with inflammatory bowel disease. From its re-call of the 5' RACE reads, TCRdb lists each CDR3 protein once, without DNA. With about 330,000 distinct CDR3 sequences in the sample, the ten largest clones hold around 2%. The sample taken for sequencing was blood. The receptors shown here come from a human donor with ulcerative colitis or Crohn's disease, or a healthy co-twin of an affected twin (not recorded which).

This rearrangement joins TRBV15 to TRBJ2-1; TCRdb outputs TRBD1, but without DNA this stays unchecked. The germline gives CDR1 LNHNV, CDR2 YYDKDF (reference sequence). The length of the CDR3 is 12 residues. The CDR3 loop reads CATSAPLNEQFF. Using reference TRBV15 and TRBJ2-1 for the parts outside the CDR3, the full variable domain is DAMVIQNPRYQVTQFGKPVTLSCSQTLNHNVMYWYQQKSSQAPKLLFHYYDKDFNNEADTPDNFQSRRPNTSFCFLDIRSPGLGDTAMYLCATSAPLNEQFFGPGTRLTVL.

This sequence joins TRBV5-5 and TRBJ2-7; TCRdb returns TRBD2, unconfirmable since there is no DNA. The CDR3 covers 15 residues. Germline CDR1 and CDR2: SGHKS and YYEKEE (reference sequence). The CDR3 reads CASRSGGGDAREQYF.